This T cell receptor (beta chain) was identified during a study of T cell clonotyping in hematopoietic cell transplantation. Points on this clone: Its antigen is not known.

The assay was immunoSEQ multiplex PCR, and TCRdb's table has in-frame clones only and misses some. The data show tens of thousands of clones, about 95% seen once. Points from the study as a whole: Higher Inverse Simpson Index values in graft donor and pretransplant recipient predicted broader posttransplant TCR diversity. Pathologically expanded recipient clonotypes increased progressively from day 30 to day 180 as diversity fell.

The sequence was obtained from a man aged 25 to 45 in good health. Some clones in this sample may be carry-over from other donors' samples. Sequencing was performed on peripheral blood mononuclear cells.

For the CDR3, the DNA is TGTGCCAGCAGTTACTCGGAGGAAGCAGATACGCAGTATTTT. Protein: CASSYSEEADTQYF. This chain connects TRBV6-5 to TRBJ2-3; tentatively, D is TRBD2 (5 bases). The length of the CDR3 is 14 residues. The V and J ends lost 0 bases and 4 bases respectively, with 8 bases between them. In germline, CDR1 is MNHEY, CDR2 SVGAGI.